The 20 T cell receptor beta chains below come from one sample, sequenced in a study of cytomegalovirus exposure and HLA in healthy donors. The repertoire was sequenced with immunoSEQ multiplex PCR; TCRdb's copy has only in-frame clones and lacks some. The table lists over 200,000 clones, approximately 83% of them singletons. Specimen: PBMCs. Receptors originate from a woman in her 30s in good health and CMV-seropositive.

The count of this clone is one. The genes are TRBV6-6 and TRBJ2-7, with D unresolved. The CDR3 covers 14 residues. Germline CDR1 is MNHNY and CDR2 is SVGAGI (reference sequence). V was clipped by 4 bases and J by 2 bases, with 12 bases between them. CDR3 nucleotide sequence: TGTGCCAGCAGTTTTGGAGCGTCCGCCTACGAGCAGTACTTC. This gives the protein CASSFGASAYEQYF.

CDR3 sequence: CASSVSYTDTQYF. The CDR3 nucleotides read TGTGCCAGCAGCGTAAGTTACACAGATACGCAGTATTTT. The chain carries TRBV9 and TRBJ2-3; no firm D call. CDR1 is SGDLS, CDR2 YYNGEE, per germline. With 1 base removed from V and 2 bases from J, the gap between germline ends came to 5 bases. The length of the CDR3 is 13 residues.

This chain uses TRBV30 with TRBJ1-3; no clear D. V lost 3 bases to trimming and J lost 0 bases, with 12 bases between them. The CDR3 is 15 amino acids. CDR1 is GTSNPN, CDR2 SVGIG, per germline (reference sequence). CDR3 in amino acids: CAWSGRRSSGNTIYF. The CDR3 DNA reads TGTGCCTGGAGCGGCCGGCGGAGCTCTGGAAACACCATATATTTT.

The chain couples TRBV2 to TRBJ2-7; D is ambiguous. CDR1 is SNHLY, CDR2 FYNNEI, per germline. The CDR3 consists of 14 residues. The V and J ends lost 6 bases and 3 bases respectively, with 15 bases between them. In nucleotides, the CDR3 is TGTGCCAGCAGCCCCGCGTCAACACACTACGAGCAGTACTTC. This gives the protein CASSPASTHYEQYF.

The rearrangement joins TRBV5-4 to TRBJ2-7; no reliable D call. Trimming took 4 bases from V and 2 from J, leaving 16 bases between them. The CDR3 is 15 residues long. Germline assignment: CDR1 SGHNT and CDR2 YYREEE (reference sequence). CDR3 coding DNA: TGTGCCAGCAGCCCCCTGGAGTCCAGAACCTACGAGCAGTACTTC. It translates to CASSPLESRTYEQYF.

The chain is built from TRBV7-2 and TRBJ2-1; 8 nucleotides match TRBD1. There are 15 residues in the CDR3. Trimming at V came to 1 base and at J to 8 bases, leaving 7 bases not matched to a gene. Germline V gene data show CDR1 as SGHTA and CDR2 as FQGNSA. The CDR3 nucleotides read TGTGCCAGCAGCTTAGGCCGGACAGGGTTCGATGAGCAGTTCTTC. It codes for CASSLGRTGFDEQFF.

V is TRBV7-3 and J is TRBJ2-5; 8 nucleotides align to TRBD1. Germline V CDR1 and CDR2: SGHTA, FQGTGA. This CDR3 is built from 16 residues. J lost 5 bases, V lost 5 bases, and 13 bases had no gene match. The DNA of the CDR3 is TGTGCCAGCAGCAGACGGACAGGGATTCCGGGGGAGACCCAGTACTTC. Encoded protein: CASSRRTGIPGETQYF.

J is TRBJ2-5 and V is TRBV7-2; 11 nucleotides align to TRBD2. The CDR3 has 15 amino acids. The germline gives CDR1 SGHTA, CDR2 FQGNSA. Unmatched junction bases numbered 4, after V lost 5 bases and J lost 2 bases. DNA of the CDR3: TGTGCCAGCAGCAGTCGACTAGCGGGGCAAGAGACCCAGTACTTC. It specifies CASSSRLAGQETQYF.

The chain links TRBV28 to TRBJ1-2; D gene uncertain. V lost 5 bases, J lost 3 bases, and 13 bases lay in between. The CDR3 sequence is 14 residues long. Per the germline V gene, CDR1 is MDHEN and CDR2 is SYDVKM. The chain's CDR3 is CASSLQQRDYGYTF. CDR3 nucleotide sequence: TGTGCCAGCAGTCTACAACAACGGGACTATGGCTACACCTTC.

This clone showed up just a few times. The rearrangement links TRBV7-9 to TRBJ1-1; D uncertain. Germline-derived CDR1 and CDR2 are SEHNR and FQNEAQ (reference sequence). Trimming stripped 1 base from V and 6 bases from J, with 9 bases between. The CDR3 loop spans 13 amino acids. CDR3 sequence reads: CASSLVGFPEAFF. In DNA, the CDR3 is TGTGCCAGCAGCTTAGTAGGGTTCCCTGAAGCTTTCTTT. The whole variable domain, remainder taken from reference TRBV7-9 and TRBJ1-1, is DTGVSQNPRHKITKRGQNVTFRCDPISEHNRLYWYRQTLGQGPEFLTYFQNEAQLEKSRLLSDRFSAERPKGSFSTLEIQRTEQGDSAMYLCASSLVGFPEAFFGQGTRLTVV.

The chain employs TRBV6-5 and TRBJ1-2; a possible D gene is TRBD1 (6 bases). Germline loops: CDR1 MNHEY, CDR2 SVGAGI. Trimming cost V 7 bases and J 4 bases, with 19 bases left between them. The CDR3 loop spans 15 amino acids. DNA for the CDR3: TGTGCCAGCACTCTCACAGGGCCCTCCGGCTATGGCTACACCTTC. It codes for CASTLTGPSGYGYTF.

This chain uses TRBV4-1 with TRBJ1-2, with 9 bases aligning to TRBD1. Germline CDR1 and CDR2: MGHRA and YSYEKL. Losses at the gene ends were 2 bases for V and 5 bases for J; bases not matched to a gene: 12. This CDR3 has 17 amino acids. The CDR3 spells CASSQSSRDRDWYGYTF. Written as DNA, the CDR3 is TGCGCCAGCAGCCAATCTTCTAGGGACAGGGATTGGTATGGCTACACCTTC.

This clone was detected only once. The rearrangement links TRBV9 to TRBJ2-2; D is possibly TRBD2 (5 bases). V was pared by 7 bases and J by 2 bases, with 9 bases between. The length of the CDR3 is 13 residues. From germline, CDR1 is SGDLS and CDR2 YYNGEE. Written as DNA, the CDR3 is TGTGCCAGCGCAGGACTCAACACCGGGGAGCTGTTTTTT. Translating gives CASAGLNTGELFF.

The rearrangement links TRBV19 to TRBJ2-1; D is unresolved. V was shortened by 4 bases and J by 8 bases, with 18 bases between the two germline ends. Germline CDR1 LNHDA, CDR2 SQIVND (reference sequence). This CDR3 has 15 amino acids. The CDR3 region is CASSNTWASIHEQFF. CDR3 nucleotide sequence: TGTGCCAGTAGTAACACGTGGGCCTCGATTCATGAGCAGTTCTTC. The full variable domain, its missing parts supplied by reference TRBV19 and TRBJ2-1, is DGGITQSPKYLFRKEGQNVTLSCEQNLNHDAMYWYRQDPGQGLRLIYYSQIVNDFQKGDIAEGYSVSREKKESFPLTVTSAQKNPTAFYLCASSNTWASIHEQFFGPGTRLTVL.

V gene TRBV13 combines with J gene TRBJ1-5; D remains ambiguous. V was pared by 5 bases and J by 3 bases, with 11 bases between. CDR3 length equals 14 residues. Germline lookup yields CDR1 PRHDT and CDR2 FYEKMQ (reference sequence). CDR3 amino acids: CASSHGRYNQPQHF. The CDR3 DNA follows: TGTGCCAGCAGCCACGGACGATACAATCAGCCCCAGCATTTT. Complete variable domain (other parts from reference TRBV13 and TRBJ1-5): AAGVIQSPRHLIKEKRETATLKCYPIPRHDTVYWYQQGPGQDPQFLISFYEKMQSDKGSIPDRFSAQQFSDYHSELNMSSLELGDSALYFCASSHGRYNQPQHFGDGTRLSIL.

This rearrangement joins TRBV5-1 to TRBJ2-1; 8 bases are a match to TRBD1. Germline V gene data show CDR1 as SGHRS and CDR2 as YFSETQ. This CDR3 has 14 amino acids. V lost 4 bases to trimming and J lost 9 bases; unmatched junction nucleotides: 9. The CDR3 DNA reads TGCGCCAGCAGCATTGGGACAGGAGGTATTGAGCAGTTCTTC. Its translation is CASSIGTGGIEQFF. Variable domain in full (rest from reference TRBV5-1 and TRBJ2-1): KAGVTQTPRYLIKTRGQQVTLSCSPISGHRSVSWYQQTPGQGLQFLFEYFSETQRNKGNFPGRFSGRQFSNSRSEMNVSTLELGDSALYLCASSIGTGGIEQFFGPGTRLTVL.

This clone was detected only once. The V and J genes are TRBV5-1 and TRBJ2-7; 7 nucleotides match TRBD1. The CDR3 sequence is 14 residues long. Germline-derived CDR1 and CDR2 are SGHRS and YFSETQ. V was clipped by 4 bases and J by 2 bases; unmatched bases: 6. The CDR3 DNA follows: TGCGCCAGCAGCCCACGACAGGGCGCCTACGAGCAGTACTTC. Translated: CASSPRQGAYEQYF.

The count of this clone is one. The genes are TRBV6-5 and TRBJ1-2; D might be TRBD1 (5 bases). V was pared by 10 bases and J by 6 bases, with 18 bases between. CDR3 size: 13 residues. The germline V gene has CDR1 MNHEY and CDR2 SVGAGI. For the CDR3, the DNA is TGTGCCACCTCGGAGGGGATTCGGGATGGCTACACCTTC. It codes for CATSEGIRDGYTF.

The chain combines TRBV15 with TRBJ1-5, with unresolved D. This CDR3 region has 18 residues. Germline CDR1 LNHNV, CDR2 YYDKDF (reference sequence). Trimming left V 0 bases short and J 2 bases short, with 17 bases between. The CDR3 coding sequence is TGTGCCACCAGCAGAGACTCGAATATCGGAGAAGGCAATCAGCCCCAGCATTTT. The encoded protein is CATSRDSNIGEGNQPQHF.

This chain connects TRBV7-6 to TRBJ1-5, with no clear D. Between the trimmed V and J ends, which lost 2 bases and 7 bases, there was a span of 6 bases. The CDR3 covers 12 residues. Per the germline V gene, CDR1 is SGHVS and CDR2 is FNYEAQ. The CDR3 spells CASSLLGQPQHF. CDR3 DNA sequence: TGTGCCAGCAGCTTATTGGGCCAGCCCCAGCATTTT.